This TCR beta chain was observed in a study of T-cell reconstitution after alpha-beta-depleted transplantation in children. Germline assignment: CDR1 SGHTA and CDR2 FQGNSA. Trimming shortened V by 1 base and J by 6 bases, and 12 bases separated the two germline ends. The CDR3 has 14 residues. Molecular barcoding with unique molecular identifiers was used for the TCRbeta library. TCRdb re-analysed the PCR reads in MiXCR, keeping a single row per CDR3 protein. The top ten hold around 4.5% of the sample, which has just over 350,000 distinct CDR3 sequences, roughly 14% seen once. This clonotype was counted between two and nine times.

The sample was PBMCs, taken from the stem cell graft. This chain links TRBV7-2 with TRBJ2-5, with D perhaps being TRBD1 or TRBD2 (5 bases each). The sequence derives from a human donor who donated a stem cell graft to a child with Fanconi anemia. CDR3: CASSLVQSGQTQYF. CDR3 bases: TGTGCCAGCAGCTTAGTCCAATCGGGACAGACCCAGTACTTC.